This T cell receptor beta chain is drawn from a study of cytomegalovirus exposure and HLA in healthy donors. General study findings and limits: In an earlier analysis, productive rearrangement rates for most beta V segments clustered near 87% or 30%. By a later analysis, the bulk of CMV-associated TCR beta chains appeared HLA-restricted. In presence/absence analyses, roughly uniform sequencing depth across donors was assumed. Within the data, a cluster of highly shared sequence variants was likely a sequencing artifact.

Vbeta (60) and Jbeta (13) primers were used in the PCR. The assay was immunoSEQ multiplex PCR, and TCRdb's table has in-frame clones only and misses some. The table lists 130,000 or so clones, about 80% of them singletons. Remarks on this clone: Its target is not known.

This TCR derives from a woman between 40 and 50 years old in good health and CMV-seronegative. The specimen was PBMCs.

This CDR3 is CASRNRDFNQPQHF. The CDR3 bases are TGTGCCAGTCGGAACAGGGATTTTAATCAGCCCCAGCATTTT. The rearrangement joins TRBV19 to TRBJ1-5; perhaps TRBD1 as D (6 bases). The CDR3 loop spans 14 amino acids. Germline CDR1 is LNHDA and CDR2 is SQIVND (reference sequence). The V and J ends lost 8 bases and 4 bases respectively, with 15 bases between them.